This T cell receptor (beta chain) was sequenced in a study of cytomegalovirus exposure and HLA in healthy donors. Study information: Some 77 million unique TCRs from HLA-typed donors were held in an early release of data. Ancestry clustering placed roughly four fifths of approximately 370 genotyped donors in the Caucasian-associated cluster. Notes on the study in general: A later analysis reportedly found that, within productive TCRs, an Asian-associated ancestry cluster had fewer N-insertions than the mean observed across the 666 donors. Associated with cytomegalovirus, according to the listing, were around 160 TCR beta chains.

Researchers ran the PCR with 60 Vbeta and 13 Jbeta primers. Some clones are missing from TCRdb's copy, which holds only in-frame ones; the method was immunoSEQ multiplex PCR. The sample carries about 210,000 clones, nearly 80% recorded once. Concerning this clone itself: Its matching antigen is unknown.

This CDR3 spans 14 amino acids. The J segment lost 4 bases and the V segment lost 5 bases, leaving 6 bases of the junction unmatched. Looked up from germline, CDR1 is SGHAT and CDR2 is FQNNGV. The clonotype originates from a male donor in good health and CMV-seronegative. The sequenced sample consisted of PBMCs. The rearrangement joins TRBV11-2 to TRBJ2-3; 7 bases match TRBD1. Written as DNA, the CDR3 is TGTGCCAGCAGCCGACAGGGAGCAGCAGATACGCAGTATTTT. As protein: CASSRQGAADTQYF.